This T cell receptor beta chain was captured by sequencing in a study of blood T cell repertoires in COVID-19. The table came from immunoSEQ multiplex PCR; TCRdb's copy has only in-frame clones and leaves some out. The data hold approximately 270,000 clones, with around 85% observed a single time. This CDR3 has 13 residues. V trimming: 6 bases; J trimming: 8 bases; junction bases outside the gene matches: 3. CDR1 MNHEY and CDR2 SVGAGI come from the germline V gene. The rearrangement joins TRBV6-5 to TRBJ1-4, with 10 positions matching TRBD1. This TCR derives from a human donor with COVID-19, enrolled during active disease. The donor label of this sample is uncertain. Sequences were obtained from peripheral blood. CDR3 DNA: TGTGCCAGCAGGGGACAGGGGAACGAAAAACTGTTTTTT. This translates into CASRGQGNEKLFF.